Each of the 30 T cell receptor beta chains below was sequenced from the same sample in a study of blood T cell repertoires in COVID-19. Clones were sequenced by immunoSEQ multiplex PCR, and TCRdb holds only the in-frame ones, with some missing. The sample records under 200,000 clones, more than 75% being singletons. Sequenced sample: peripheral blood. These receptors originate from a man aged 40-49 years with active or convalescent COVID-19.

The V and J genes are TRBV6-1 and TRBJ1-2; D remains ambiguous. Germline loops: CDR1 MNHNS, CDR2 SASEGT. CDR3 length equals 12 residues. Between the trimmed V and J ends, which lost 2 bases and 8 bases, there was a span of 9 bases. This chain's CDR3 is CASSEKLAGYTF. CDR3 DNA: TGTGCCAGCAGTGAAAAACTAGCCGGCTACACCTTC.

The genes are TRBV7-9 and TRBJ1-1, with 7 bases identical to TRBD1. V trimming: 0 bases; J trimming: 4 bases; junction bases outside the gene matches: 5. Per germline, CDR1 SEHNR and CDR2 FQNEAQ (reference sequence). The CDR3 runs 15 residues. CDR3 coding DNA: TGTGCCAGCAGCTTAGCGCGACAGGGTAGCACTGAAGCTTTCTTT. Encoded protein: CASSLARQGSTEAFF.

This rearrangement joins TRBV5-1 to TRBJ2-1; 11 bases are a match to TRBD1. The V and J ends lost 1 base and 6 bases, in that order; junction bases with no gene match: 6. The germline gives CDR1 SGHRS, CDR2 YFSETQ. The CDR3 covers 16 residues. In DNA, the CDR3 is TGCGCCAGCAGCTTGCTGCCGGGACAGGGGGGCAATGAGCAGTTCTTC. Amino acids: CASSLLPGQGGNEQFF.

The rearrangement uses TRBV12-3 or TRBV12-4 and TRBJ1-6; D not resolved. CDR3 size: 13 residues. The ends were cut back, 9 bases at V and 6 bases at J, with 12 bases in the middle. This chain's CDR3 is CASSGSLNSPLHF. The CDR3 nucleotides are TGTGCCAGTTCCGGGTCCCTTAATTCACCCCTCCACTTT.

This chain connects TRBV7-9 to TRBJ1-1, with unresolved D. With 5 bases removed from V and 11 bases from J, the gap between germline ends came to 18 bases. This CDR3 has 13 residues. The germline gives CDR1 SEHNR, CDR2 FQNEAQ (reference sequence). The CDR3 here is CASSPLSQVRAFF. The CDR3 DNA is TGTGCCAGCAGCCCCCTCAGTCAGGTTAGGGCTTTCTTT.

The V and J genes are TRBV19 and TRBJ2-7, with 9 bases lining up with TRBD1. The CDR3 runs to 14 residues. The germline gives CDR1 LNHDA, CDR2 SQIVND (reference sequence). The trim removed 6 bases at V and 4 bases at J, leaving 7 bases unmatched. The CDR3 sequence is CASSDATGGYEQYF. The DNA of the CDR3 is TGTGCCAGTAGCGATGCGACAGGGGGGTACGAGCAGTACTTC. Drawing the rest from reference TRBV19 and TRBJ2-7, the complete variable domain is DGGITQSPKYLFRKEGQNVTLSCEQNLNHDAMYWYRQDPGQGLRLIYYSQIVNDFQKGDIAEGYSVSREKKESFPLTVTSAQKNPTAFYLCASSDATGGYEQYFGPGTRLTVT.

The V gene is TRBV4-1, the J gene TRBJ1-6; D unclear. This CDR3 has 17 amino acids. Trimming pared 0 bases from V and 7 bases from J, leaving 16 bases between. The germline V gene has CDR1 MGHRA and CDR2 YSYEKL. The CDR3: CASSQDPLSEPNSPLHF. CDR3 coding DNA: TGCGCCAGCAGCCAAGATCCACTCTCCGAGCCCAATTCACCCCTCCACTTT.

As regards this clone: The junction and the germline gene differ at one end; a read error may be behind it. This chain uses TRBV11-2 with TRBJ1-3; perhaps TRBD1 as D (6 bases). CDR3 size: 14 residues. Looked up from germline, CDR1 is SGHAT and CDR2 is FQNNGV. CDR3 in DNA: TGTGCCAGCAGCTTAAAGACAGGTGGAGACACCATATATTTT. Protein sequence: CASSLKTGGDTIYF.

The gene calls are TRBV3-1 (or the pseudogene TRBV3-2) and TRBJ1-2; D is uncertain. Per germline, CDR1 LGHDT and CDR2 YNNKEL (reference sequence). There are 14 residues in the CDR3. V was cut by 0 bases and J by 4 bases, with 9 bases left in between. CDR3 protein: CASSQEVPGYGYTF. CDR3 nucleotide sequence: TGTGCCAGCAGCCAAGAGGTCCCGGGCTATGGCTACACCTTC.

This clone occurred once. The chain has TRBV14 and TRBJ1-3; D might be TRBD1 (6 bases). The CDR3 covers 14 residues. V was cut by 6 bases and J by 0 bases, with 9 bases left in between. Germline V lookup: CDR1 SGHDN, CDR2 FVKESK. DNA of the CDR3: TGTGCCAGCAGGTTACAGGGCTCTGGAAACACCATATATTTT. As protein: CASRLQGSGNTIYF.

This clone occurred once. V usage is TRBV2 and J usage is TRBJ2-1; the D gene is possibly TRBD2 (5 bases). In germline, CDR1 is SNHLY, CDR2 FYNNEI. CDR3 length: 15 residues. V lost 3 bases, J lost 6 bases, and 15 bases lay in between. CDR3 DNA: TGTGCCAGCAGTGACGGTAGCGTGATCGGCAATGAGCAGTTCTTC. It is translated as CASSDGSVIGNEQFF.

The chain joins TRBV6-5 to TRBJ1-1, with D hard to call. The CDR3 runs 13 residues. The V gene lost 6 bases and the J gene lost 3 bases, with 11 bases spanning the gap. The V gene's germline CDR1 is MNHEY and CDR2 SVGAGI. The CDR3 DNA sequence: TGTGCCAGCAGCCACGTCCGGGACACTGAAGCTTTCTTT. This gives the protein CASSHVRDTEAFF.

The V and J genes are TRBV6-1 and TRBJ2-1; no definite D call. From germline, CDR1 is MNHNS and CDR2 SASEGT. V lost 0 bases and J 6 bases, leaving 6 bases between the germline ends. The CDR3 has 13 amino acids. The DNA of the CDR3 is TGTGCCAGCAGTGAAGCTCGTTTCAATGAGCAGTTCTTC. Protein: CASSEARFNEQFF.

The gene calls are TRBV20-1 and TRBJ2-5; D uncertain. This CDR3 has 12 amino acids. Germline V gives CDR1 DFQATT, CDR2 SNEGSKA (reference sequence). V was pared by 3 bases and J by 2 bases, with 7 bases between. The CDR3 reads CSASERQETQYF. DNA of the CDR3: TGCAGTGCTAGTGAACGGCAAGAGACCCAGTACTTC.

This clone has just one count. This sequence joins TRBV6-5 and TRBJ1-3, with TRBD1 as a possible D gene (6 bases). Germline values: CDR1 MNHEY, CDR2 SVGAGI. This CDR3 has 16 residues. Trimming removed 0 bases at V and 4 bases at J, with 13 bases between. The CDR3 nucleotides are TGTGCCAGCAGTTACTCGAACGGGGACAACGGAAACACCATATATTTT. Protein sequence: CASSYSNGDNGNTIYF.

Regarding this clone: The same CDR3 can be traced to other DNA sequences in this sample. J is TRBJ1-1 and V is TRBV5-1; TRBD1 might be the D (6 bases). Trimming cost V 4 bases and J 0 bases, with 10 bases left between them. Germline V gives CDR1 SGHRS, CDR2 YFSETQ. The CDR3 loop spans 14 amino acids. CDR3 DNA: TGCGCCAGCAGCCTAACAGGGATGAACACTGAAGCTTTCTTT. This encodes CASSLTGMNTEAFF.

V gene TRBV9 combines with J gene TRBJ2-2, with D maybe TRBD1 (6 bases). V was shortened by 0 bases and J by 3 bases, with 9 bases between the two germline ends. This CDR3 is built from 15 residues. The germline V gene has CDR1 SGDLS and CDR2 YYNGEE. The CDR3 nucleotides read TGTGCCAGCAGCGTAGGGGGGCTCGACACCGGGGAGCTGTTTTTT. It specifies CASSVGGLDTGELFF.

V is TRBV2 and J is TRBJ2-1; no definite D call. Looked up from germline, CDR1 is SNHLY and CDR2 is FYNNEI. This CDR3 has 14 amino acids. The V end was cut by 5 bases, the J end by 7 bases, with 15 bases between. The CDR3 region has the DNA TGTGCCAGCAGTAGATATGAATGGAGTAATGAGCAGTTCTTC. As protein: CASSRYEWSNEQFF.

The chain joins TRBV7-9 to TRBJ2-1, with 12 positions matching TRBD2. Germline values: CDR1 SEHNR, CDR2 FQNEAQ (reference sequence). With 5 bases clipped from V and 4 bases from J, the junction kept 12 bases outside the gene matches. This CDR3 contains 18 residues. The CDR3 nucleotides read TGTGCCAGCAGCCGCCTAGCGGGAGGGCCGTGGGGGTACAATGAGCAGTTCTTC. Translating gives CASSRLAGGPWGYNEQFF.

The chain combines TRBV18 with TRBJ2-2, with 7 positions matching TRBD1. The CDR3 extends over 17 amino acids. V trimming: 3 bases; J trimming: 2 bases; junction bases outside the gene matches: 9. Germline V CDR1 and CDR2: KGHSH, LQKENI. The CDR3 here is CASSPDRLKANTGELFF. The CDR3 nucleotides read TGTGCCAGCTCACCGGACAGGCTAAAAGCAAACACCGGGGAGCTGTTTTTT.

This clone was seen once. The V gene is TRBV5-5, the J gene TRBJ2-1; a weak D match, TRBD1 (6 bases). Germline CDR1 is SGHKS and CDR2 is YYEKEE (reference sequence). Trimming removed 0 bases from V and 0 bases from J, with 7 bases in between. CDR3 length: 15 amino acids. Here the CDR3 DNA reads TGTGCCAGCAGCTTGGCGACAGGCTCCTACAATGAGCAGTTCTTC. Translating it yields CASSLATGSYNEQFF. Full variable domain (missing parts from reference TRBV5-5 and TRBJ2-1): DAGVTQSPTHLIKTRGQQVTLRCSPISGHKSVSWYQQVLGQGPQFIFQYYEKEERGRGNFPDRFSARQFPNYSSELNVNALLLGDSALYLCASSLATGSYNEQFFGPGTRLTVL.

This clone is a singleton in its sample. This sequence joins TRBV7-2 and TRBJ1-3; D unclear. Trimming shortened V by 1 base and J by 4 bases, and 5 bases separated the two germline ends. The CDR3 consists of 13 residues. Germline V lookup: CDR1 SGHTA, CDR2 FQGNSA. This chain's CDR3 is CASSLGPGNTIYF. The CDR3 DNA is TGTGCCAGCAGCTTAGGGCCCGGAAACACCATATATTTT.

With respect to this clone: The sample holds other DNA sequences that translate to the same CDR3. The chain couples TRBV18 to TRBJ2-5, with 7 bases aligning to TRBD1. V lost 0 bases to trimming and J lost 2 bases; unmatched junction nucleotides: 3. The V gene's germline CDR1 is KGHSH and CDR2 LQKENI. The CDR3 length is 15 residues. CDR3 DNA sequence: TGTGCCAGCTCACCACCGGGACAGATACAAGAGACCCAGTACTTC. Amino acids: CASSPPGQIQETQYF.

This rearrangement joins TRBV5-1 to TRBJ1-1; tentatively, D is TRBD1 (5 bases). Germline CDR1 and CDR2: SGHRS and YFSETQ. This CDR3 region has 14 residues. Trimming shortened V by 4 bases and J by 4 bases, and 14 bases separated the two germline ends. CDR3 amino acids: CASSPTVGGTEAFF. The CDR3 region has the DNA TGCGCCAGCAGCCCGACGGTGGGGGGCACTGAAGCTTTCTTT.

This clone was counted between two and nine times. DNA for the CDR3: TGTGCCAGCAGCTTAGTTTGGCAGGGTCACACTGAAGCTTTCTTT. Protein: CASSLVWQGHTEAFF. The chain is built from TRBV7-2 and TRBJ1-1; D might be TRBD1 (5 bases). CDR3 length: 15 residues. Germline CDR1 SGHTA, CDR2 FQGNSA. Between the trimmed V and J ends, which lost 1 base and 3 bases, there was a span of 12 bases.

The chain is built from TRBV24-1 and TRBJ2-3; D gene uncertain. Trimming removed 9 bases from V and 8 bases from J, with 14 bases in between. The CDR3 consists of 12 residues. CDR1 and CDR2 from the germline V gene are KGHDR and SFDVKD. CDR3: CATESPSGTQYF. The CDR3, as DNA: TGTGCCACCGAAAGTCCCTCCGGTACGCAGTATTTT.

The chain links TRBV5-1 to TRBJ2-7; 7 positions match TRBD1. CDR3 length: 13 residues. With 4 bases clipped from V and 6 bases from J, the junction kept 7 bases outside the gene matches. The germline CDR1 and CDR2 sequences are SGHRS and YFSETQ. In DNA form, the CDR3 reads TGCGCCAGCAGCCCGGGACAGCTCGGCGAGCAGTACTTC. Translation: CASSPGQLGEQYF.

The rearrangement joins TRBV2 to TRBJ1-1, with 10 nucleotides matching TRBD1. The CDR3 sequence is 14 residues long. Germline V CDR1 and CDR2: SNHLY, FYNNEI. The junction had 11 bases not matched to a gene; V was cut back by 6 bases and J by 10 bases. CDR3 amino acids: CASRQESRDRGAFF. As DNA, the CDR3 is TGTGCCAGCAGGCAAGAGAGCCGGGACAGGGGAGCTTTCTTT.

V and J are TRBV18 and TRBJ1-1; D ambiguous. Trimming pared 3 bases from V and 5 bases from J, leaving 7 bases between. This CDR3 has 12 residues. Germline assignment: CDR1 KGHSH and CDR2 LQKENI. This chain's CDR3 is CASSPGETEAFF. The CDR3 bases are TGTGCCAGCTCACCCGGTGAAACTGAAGCTTTCTTT.

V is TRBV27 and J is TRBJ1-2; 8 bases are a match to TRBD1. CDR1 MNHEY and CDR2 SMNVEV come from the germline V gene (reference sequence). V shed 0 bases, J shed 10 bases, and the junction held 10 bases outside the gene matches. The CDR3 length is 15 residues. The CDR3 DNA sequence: TGTGCCAGCAGTTTATCTCCGGGACAGGCGCGTGCCTACACCTTC. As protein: CASSLSPGQARAYTF.